Sequencing of this T cell receptor (beta chain) was carried out in a study of PD-L1 blockade in urothelial cancer. CDR1 and CDR2 from the germline V gene are SGHDT and YYEEEE. The CDR3 sequence is 12 residues long. Trimming took off 2 bases at V and 5 bases at J, with 5 bases between the two ends. Measured with immunoSEQ multiplex PCR; TCRdb has only the in-frame clones, and not every one. In the table there are 24,000 or so clones, approximately 81% of which are singletons. The sample's time point: peripheral blood 6 weeks after treatment start. The specimen comprised PBMCs, sampled around atezolizumab (anti-PD-L1) treatment. This TCR was recovered from a man between 65 and 85 years old with urothelial cancer. The chain links TRBV5-6 to TRBJ1-5; D gene uncertain. CDR3 DNA: TGTGCCAGCAGCTTCAGTCATCAGCCCCAGCATTTT. This encodes CASSFSHQPQHF.